These 5 T cell receptor beta chains originate from one sample sequenced in a study of blood T cell repertoires in COVID-19. Libraries were prepared by immunoSEQ multiplex PCR; TCRdb keeps only in-frame clonotypes and omits some of them. The sample includes about 290,000 clones, just under 90% of them seen just once. Material for sequencing was peripheral blood. Receptors originate from a woman aged 25 to 39 with COVID-19, enrolled during active disease.

The J gene is TRBJ2-5, the V gene TRBV7-9; 8 nucleotides line up with TRBD2. The trim removed 4 bases at V and 5 bases at J, leaving 9 bases unmatched. CDR3 length: 15 residues. Germline loops: CDR1 SEHNR, CDR2 FQNEAQ (reference sequence). As DNA, the CDR3 is TGTGCCAGCAGCTCTCCACTAGCGGCCACGGAGACCCAGTACTTC. Its protein product is CASSSPLAATETQYF.

Only one count was recorded for this clone. The genes are TRBV6-6 and TRBJ2-6; TRBD1 matches 8 bases. V dropped 5 bases and J dropped 0; count of bases not matched to a gene: 6. Germline CDR1 MNHNY, CDR2 SVGAGI (reference sequence). This CDR3 has 17 residues. The CDR3 bases are TGTGCCAGCAGTCAGACAGGGGCTACCTCTGGGGCCAACGTCCTGACTTTC. Translated: CASSQTGATSGANVLTF.

V is TRBV12-3 or TRBV12-4 and J is TRBJ1-2; D remains unclear. V gave up 5 bases and J gave up 8 bases, with 12 bases separating them. This CDR3 spans 12 amino acids. Here the CDR3 reads CASSLRRIGYTF. The CDR3 region has the DNA TGTGCCAGCAGTCTCCGGCGGATCGGCTACACCTTC.

The chain couples TRBV19 to TRBJ2-1; D remains ambiguous. V dropped 7 bases and J dropped 7 bases, with 17 bases sitting between them. Germline V gene sequence: CDR1 LNHDA, CDR2 SQIVND (reference sequence). The CDR3 has 14 amino acids. Written as DNA, the CDR3 is TGTGCCAGTACAGAATCATTACTCGGGAATGAGCAGTTCTTC. It codes for CASTESLLGNEQFF.

This chain links TRBV4-1 with TRBJ1-3; 8 bases agree with TRBD1. The CDR3 is 17 residues long. Germline V CDR1 and CDR2: MGHRA, YSYEKL. Losses at the gene ends were 2 bases for V and 2 bases for J; bases not matched to a gene: 8. The CDR3 DNA reads TGCGCCAGCAGCCAAATACCCGGGACAGGCCCTGGAAACACCATATATTTT. Translating it yields CASSQIPGTGPGNTIYF.